The sequence of this TCR beta chain was determined in a study of cytotoxic CD8 clonotypes in ibrutinib-treated CLL. Libraries were prepared by immunoSEQ multiplex PCR; TCRdb keeps only in-frame clonotypes and omits some of them. The sample lists 300,000 to 400,000 clones, over 60% occurring once. The CDR3 is made up of 14 amino acids. Germline values: CDR1 MNHEY, CDR2 SMNVEV (reference sequence). V was trimmed by 3 bases and J by 7 bases, leaving 14 bases between them. The receptor was derived from a human donor with chronic lymphocytic leukemia. The sequences come from PBMCs, collected after 36 months of ibrutinib treatment. The chain is built from TRBV27 and TRBJ2-3; the D gene could be TRBD1 or TRBD2 (7 bases each). CDR3: CASSFGEGAHTQYF. CDR3 bases: TGTGCCAGCAGTTTCGGGGAGGGGGCGCATACGCAGTATTTT.